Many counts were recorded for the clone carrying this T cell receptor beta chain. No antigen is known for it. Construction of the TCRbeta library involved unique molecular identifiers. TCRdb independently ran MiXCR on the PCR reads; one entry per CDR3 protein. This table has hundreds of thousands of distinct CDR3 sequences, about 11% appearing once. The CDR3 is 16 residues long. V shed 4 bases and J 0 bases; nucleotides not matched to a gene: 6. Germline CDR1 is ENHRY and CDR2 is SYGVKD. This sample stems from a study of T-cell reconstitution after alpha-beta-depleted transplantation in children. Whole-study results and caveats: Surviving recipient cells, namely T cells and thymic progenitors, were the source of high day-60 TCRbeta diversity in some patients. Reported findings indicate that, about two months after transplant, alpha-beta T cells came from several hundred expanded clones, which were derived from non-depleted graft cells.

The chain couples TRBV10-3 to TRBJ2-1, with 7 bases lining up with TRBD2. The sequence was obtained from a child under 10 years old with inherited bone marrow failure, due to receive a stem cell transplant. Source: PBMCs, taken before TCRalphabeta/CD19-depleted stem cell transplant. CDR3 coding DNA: TGTGCCATCAGTGCCGCTAGCGGTAGCTCCTACAATGAGCAGTTCTTC. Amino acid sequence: CAISAASGSSYNEQFF.